This T cell receptor beta chain derives from a study of early T cells in non-severe SARS-CoV-2 infection. At the level of the study: Chains stayed unpaired after sequencing of bulk RNA from unsorted whole blood.

The TCR library protocol was used to attach unique molecular identifiers. These identifiers were attached to individual cDNA molecules. TCRdb fed the 5' RACE reads into MiXCR, producing one record per CDR3 protein. In the table there are approximately 71,000 distinct CDR3 sequences, 11% of which are singletons. As for this clonotype: Its antigen is still unknown.

Findings and caveats of the study: Matching against VDJdb likely underestimated virus-specific expansions, favoring anti-spike CD8.

This CDR3 has 13 residues. From germline, CDR1 is MNHEY and CDR2 SVGEGT. V lost 9 bases, J lost 2 bases, and 8 bases lay in between. This TCR derives from an adult who was a healthcare worker with PCR-confirmed SARS-CoV-2 infection or an uninfected control (not recorded which). The V and J genes are TRBV6-2 or TRBV6-3 and TRBJ2-6; a possible D gene is TRBD2 (5 bases). Material: whole blood. The CDR3 reads CASEGAGANVLTF. CDR3 bases: TGTGCCAGTGAGGGTGCTGGGGCCAACGTCCTGACTTTC.